This TCR beta chain was recovered during a study of blood T cells in healthy people across ages. Looked up from germline, CDR1 is MNHEY and CDR2 is SVGEGT. Trimming removed 7 bases from V and 0 bases from J, with 24 bases in between. This CDR3 comprises 18 residues. Using a J-beta primer mix together with a sample-barcoded 5' primer, a second PCR was run for roughly 7 to 12 cycles. TCRdb processed the 5' RACE reads anew with MiXCR; each CDR3 protein has one entry. The sample carries 1,800,000 or so distinct CDR3 sequences, 30% to 40% recorded once. This clonotype was observed a few times. The source material was blood. The TCR sequence derives from a human donor in good health. The V gene is TRBV6-2 or TRBV6-3, the J gene TRBJ1-1; D is undetermined. The CDR3 here is CASILNWAHTTLNTEAFF. In DNA form, the CDR3 reads TGTGCCAGCATCCTAAACTGGGCACATACTACCCTGAACACTGAAGCTTTCTTT.